This TCR beta chain was found in a study of T cell repertoires in cytomegalovirus infection. Study information: Public TCR beta signatures provided an indication of both CMV infection and a matching HLA type.

The CDR3 sequence is 14 residues long. V dropped 7 bases and J dropped 2; count of bases not matched to a gene: 4. Germline loops: CDR1 SEHNR, CDR2 FQNEAQ (reference sequence). General study results and limits: What dominated the ex vivo response were HLA-C-restricted CMV-specific TCR beta clonotypes.

TCRdb reprocessed the reads via MiXCR and lists one record per CDR3 protein. There are about 530,000 distinct CDR3 sequences in the sample; more than 20% occur only once, and under 15% lies in the top ten. In this sample, this clonotype turned up many times. Antigen unknown. This TCR came from a human donor in good health (CMV status not recorded). Some clones in this sample may be carry-over from other donors' samples. Sequencing used PBMCs. The chain carries TRBV7-9 and TRBJ1-4; 7 bases are a match to TRBD1. For the CDR3, the DNA is TGTGCCAGCACCCCGGGACAGACTAATGAAAAACTGTTTTTT. Amino acid sequence: CASTPGQTNEKLFF.